These 5 T cell receptor beta chains were all obtained from the same sample, sequenced in a study of molecular identifiers for immune sequencing clone quantification. TCRdb itself ran the PCR reads through MiXCR, one entry per CDR3 protein. In the table there are approximately 90,000 distinct CDR3 sequences, approximately 24% of which are singletons. The specimen was naive CD8+ T cells from blood, with Jurkat cell RNA spiked in. The subset was: FACS-sorted CD8+CD4-CCR7+CD45RA+ naive T cells. These receptors were collected from a human donor in good health. Some libraries in this study had Jurkat cell RNA spiked in.

This clonotype showed up just a few times. The chain couples TRBV5-4 to TRBJ2-3; 8 bases align to TRBD1. CDR3 size: 14 residues. The V segment lost 4 bases and the J segment 2 bases; nucleotides outside the gene matches: 3. Germline CDR1 is SGHNT and CDR2 is YYREEE (reference sequence). For the CDR3, the DNA is TGTGCCAGCAGCCTGGACAGGGACACAGATACGCAGTATTTT. Translation gives CASSLDRDTDTQYF.

This clonotype was seen a handful of times. This chain's CDR3 is CASSLSRDTPYEQYF. CDR3 bases: TGTGCCAGCAGTTTAAGCCGGGACACCCCCTACGAGCAGTACTTC. The chain couples TRBV27 to TRBJ2-7; D possibly corresponds to TRBD1 (6 bases). The CDR3 length is 15 residues. Germline V lookup: CDR1 MNHEY, CDR2 SMNVEV (reference sequence). Trimming stripped 2 bases from V and 2 bases from J, with 13 bases between.

This chain uses TRBV9 with TRBJ2-7; 9 bases map to TRBD2. V was pared by 0 bases and J by 4 bases, with 5 bases of the junction left unmatched. The CDR3 length is 15 residues. Germline V CDR1 and CDR2: SGDLS, YYNGEE. The CDR3 is CASSVAASGVYEQYF. CDR3 bases: TGTGCCAGCAGCGTAGCTGCTAGCGGGGTGTACGAGCAGTACTTC.

Comments on this clonotype: A much larger clonotype is one base distant, so this may be a read error. The chain is built from TRBV6-2 or TRBV6-3 and TRBJ2-2; 11 bases line up with TRBD2. This CDR3 spans 17 amino acids. J lost 9 bases, V lost 2 bases, and 11 bases had no gene match. Germline loops: CDR1 MNHEY, CDR2 SVGEGT. Here the CDR3 reads CASSYALAGDRTRELFF. The CDR3 nucleotides are TGTGCCAGCAGTTACGCACTAGCGGGAGACCGGACCAGGGAGCTGTTTTTT.

This clonotype has a count of ten or more. The gene calls are TRBV14 and TRBJ2-2, with a tentative D call TRBD1 (5 bases). Trimming pared 5 bases from V and 5 bases from J, leaving 12 bases between. This CDR3 spans 14 amino acids. CDR1 and CDR2 from the germline V gene are SGHDN and FVKESK. The CDR3 here is CASSGWGRTGELFF. CDR3 in DNA: TGTGCCAGCAGCGGATGGGGCAGGACCGGGGAGCTGTTTTTT.